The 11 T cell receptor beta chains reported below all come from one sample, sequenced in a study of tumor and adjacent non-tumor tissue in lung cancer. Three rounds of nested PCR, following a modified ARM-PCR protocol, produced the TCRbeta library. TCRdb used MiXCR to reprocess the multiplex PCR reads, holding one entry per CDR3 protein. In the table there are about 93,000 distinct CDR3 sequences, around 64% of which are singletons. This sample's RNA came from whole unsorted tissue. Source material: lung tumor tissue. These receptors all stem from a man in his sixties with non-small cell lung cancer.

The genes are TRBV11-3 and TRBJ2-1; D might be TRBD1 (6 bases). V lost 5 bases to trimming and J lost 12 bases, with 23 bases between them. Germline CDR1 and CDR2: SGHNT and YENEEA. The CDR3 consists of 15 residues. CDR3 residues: CASSHGTRGSHGQFF. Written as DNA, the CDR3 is TGTGCCAGCAGCCACGGTACTAGGGGGAGCCATGGGCAGTTCTTC.

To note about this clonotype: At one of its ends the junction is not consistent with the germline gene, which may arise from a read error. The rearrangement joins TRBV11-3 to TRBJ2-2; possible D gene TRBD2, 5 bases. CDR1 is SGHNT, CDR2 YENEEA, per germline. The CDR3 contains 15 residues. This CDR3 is CASSPSVANTVELFF. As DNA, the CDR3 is TGTGCCAGCAGCCCTAGTGTAGCGAACACCGTGGAGCTGTTTTTT.

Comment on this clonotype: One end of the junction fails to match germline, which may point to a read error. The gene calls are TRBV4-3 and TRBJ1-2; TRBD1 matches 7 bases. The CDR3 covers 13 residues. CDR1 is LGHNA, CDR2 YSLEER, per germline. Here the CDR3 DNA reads TGCGCCATCAGCCGCGGACAGGTCTATGGCTACATCTTC. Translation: CAISRGQVYGYIF.

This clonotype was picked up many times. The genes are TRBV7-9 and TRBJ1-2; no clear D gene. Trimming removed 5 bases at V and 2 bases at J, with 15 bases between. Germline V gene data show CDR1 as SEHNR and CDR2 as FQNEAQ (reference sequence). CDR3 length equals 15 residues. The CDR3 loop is CASSRGSIQNYGYTF. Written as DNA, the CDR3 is TGTGCCAGCAGCCGAGGGTCTATACAAAACTATGGCTACACCTTC.

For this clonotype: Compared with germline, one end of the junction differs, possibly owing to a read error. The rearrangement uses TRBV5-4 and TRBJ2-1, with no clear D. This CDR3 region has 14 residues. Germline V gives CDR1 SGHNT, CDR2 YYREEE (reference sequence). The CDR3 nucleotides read TGTGCCAGGAGCCCCGAGTTATCCTACGATGAGCAGTTCTTC. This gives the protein CARSPELSYDEQFF.

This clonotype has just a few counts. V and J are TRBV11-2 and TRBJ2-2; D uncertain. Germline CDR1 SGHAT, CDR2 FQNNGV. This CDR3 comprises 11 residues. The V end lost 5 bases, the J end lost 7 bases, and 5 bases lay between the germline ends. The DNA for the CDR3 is TGTGCCAGCAGCGGAGTCGGGGAGCTGTTTTTT. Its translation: CASSGVGELFF.

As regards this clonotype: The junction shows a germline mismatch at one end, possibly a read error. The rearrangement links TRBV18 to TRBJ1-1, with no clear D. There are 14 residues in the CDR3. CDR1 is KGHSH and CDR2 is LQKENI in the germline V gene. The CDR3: CAISPLEGNTEAFF. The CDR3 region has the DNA TGTGCCATCTCACCACTGGAGGGGAACACTGAAGCTTTCTTT.

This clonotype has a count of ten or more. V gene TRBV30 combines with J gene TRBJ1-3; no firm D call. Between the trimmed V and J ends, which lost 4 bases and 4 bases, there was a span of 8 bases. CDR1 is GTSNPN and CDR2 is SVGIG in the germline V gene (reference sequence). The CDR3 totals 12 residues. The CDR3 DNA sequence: TGTGCCTGGATTTTAAGAGGAAACACCATATATTTT. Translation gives CAWILRGNTIYF.

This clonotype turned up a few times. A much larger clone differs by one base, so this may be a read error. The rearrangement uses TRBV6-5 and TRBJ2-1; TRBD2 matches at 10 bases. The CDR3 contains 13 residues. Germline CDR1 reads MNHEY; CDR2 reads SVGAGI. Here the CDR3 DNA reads TGTTCCAGCAGTGAGACAGCGGGGGGGTTGCAGTTCTTC. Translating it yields CSSSETAGGLQFF.

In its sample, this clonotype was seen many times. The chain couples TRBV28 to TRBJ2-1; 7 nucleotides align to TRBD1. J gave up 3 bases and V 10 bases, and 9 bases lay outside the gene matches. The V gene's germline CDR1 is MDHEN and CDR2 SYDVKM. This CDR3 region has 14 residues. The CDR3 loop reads CATKDRRYYNEQFF. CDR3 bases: TGTGCCACCAAGGACAGGCGTTACTACAATGAGCAGTTCTTC.

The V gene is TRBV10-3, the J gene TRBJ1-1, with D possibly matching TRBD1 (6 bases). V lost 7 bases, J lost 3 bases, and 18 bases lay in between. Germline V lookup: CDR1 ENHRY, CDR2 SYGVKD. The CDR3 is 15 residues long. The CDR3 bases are TGTGCCATCATGGGGTCCATCAGGGGTGACACTGAAGCTTTCTTT. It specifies CAIMGSIRGDTEAFF.